The 14 T cell receptor beta chains reported below all come from one sample, sequenced in a study of blood T cell repertoires in COVID-19. Here immunoSEQ multiplex PCR was the method, and the copy in TCRdb shows in-frame clones only, minus some. The repertoire includes about 300,000 clones, 85% to 90% of them detected once, and 6.3% sits in the top ten. The sequencing sample was made of peripheral blood. Every receptor here comes from a woman between 45 and 65 years old with COVID-19, enrolled during active disease.

This sequence joins TRBV19 and TRBJ1-1; D perhaps matches TRBD1 (6 bases). Looked up from germline, CDR1 is LNHDA and CDR2 is SQIVND (reference sequence). The CDR3 spans 14 residues. The V end lost 4 bases, the J end lost 4 bases, and 13 bases lay between the germline ends. The CDR3 region is CASSRGGGPTEAFF. The CDR3 DNA sequence: TGTGCCAGTAGTAGAGGCGGGGGGCCCACTGAAGCTTTCTTT.

This chain connects TRBV29-1 to TRBJ2-3; 10 positions agree with TRBD2. Looked up from germline, CDR1 is SQVTM and CDR2 is ANQGSEA. J was trimmed by 0 bases and V by 4 bases; bases with no gene match: 7. CDR3 length equals 16 residues. CDR3 in DNA: TGCAGCGTTGGTAGCGGGAGGACCCATAGCACAGATACGCAGTATTTT. Translation: CSVGSGRTHSTDTQYF.

The chain has TRBV5-1 and TRBJ1-1; TRBD1 aligns across 7 bases. CDR1 is SGHRS and CDR2 is YFSETQ in the germline V gene. The CDR3 contains 15 residues. The J segment lost 0 bases and the V segment lost 4 bases, leaving 6 bases of the junction unmatched. CDR3 sequence (DNA): TGCGCCAGCAGCCAGAGGGACAGTATGAACACTGAAGCTTTCTTT. Translation gives CASSQRDSMNTEAFF.

The chain uses TRBV18 and TRBJ1-1, with TRBD1 matching over 7 bases. Germline CDR1 reads KGHSH; CDR2 reads LQKENI. Losses at the gene ends were 0 bases for V and 3 bases for J; bases not matched to a gene: 7. The CDR3 is 16 amino acids. The CDR3 region is CASSPPRQGGHTEAFF. DNA of the CDR3: TGTGCCAGCTCACCACCCCGACAGGGTGGGCACACTGAAGCTTTCTTT.

This clone was seen a single time. DNA of the CDR3: TGCGCCAGCAAGACTAGCGGGAGTGTGACAGATACGCAGTATTTT. This encodes CASKTSGSVTDTQYF. The chain carries TRBV4-1 and TRBJ2-3; the match to TRBD2 covers 12 bases. CDR3 size: 15 residues. V lost 7 bases, J lost 3 bases, and 5 bases stayed unmatched. Germline V gives CDR1 MGHRA, CDR2 YSYEKL.

The chain couples TRBV12-2 to TRBJ2-2; TRBD1 is taken as the D call from the table, unchecked against the DNA. TRBV12-2 is labeled a pseudogene. This CDR3 has 16 amino acids. This CDR3 reads CASLRTPPRDTGELFF. For the CDR3, the DNA is TGTGCAAGTTTACGTACCCCACCCAGGGACACCGGGGAGCTGTTTTTT.

The chain combines TRBV11-2 with TRBJ2-5; D not resolved. Germline-derived CDR1 and CDR2 are SGHAT and FQNNGV. V gave up 5 bases and J gave up 2 bases, with 9 bases separating them. The CDR3 is 13 amino acids. The CDR3 sequence is CASSPTIQETQYF. The CDR3 nucleotides are TGTGCCAGCAGCCCAACTATACAAGAGACCCAGTACTTC.

This clone has a single count. The chain recombines TRBV18 with TRBJ2-5, with TRBD1 matching over 7 bases. The CDR3 sequence is 14 residues long. V trimming: 3 bases; J trimming: 2 bases; junction bases outside the gene matches: 3. CDR1 and CDR2 (germline): KGHSH, LQKENI. CDR3 nucleotide sequence: TGTGCCAGCTCACCCCGGGACAGACAAGAGACCCAGTACTTC. Protein product: CASSPRDRQETQYF.

This rearrangement joins TRBV29-1 to TRBJ1-4; 8 nucleotides align to TRBD1. The CDR3 contains 13 residues. The V segment lost 4 bases and the J segment 7 bases; nucleotides outside the gene matches: 5. Germline V gives CDR1 SQVTM, CDR2 ANQGSEA. Written as DNA, the CDR3 is TGCAGCGTTGGGACAGGGAATGGTGAAAAACTGTTTTTT. As protein: CSVGTGNGEKLFF.

The chain employs TRBV15 and TRBJ2-6; perhaps TRBD1 as D (7 bases). The V and J ends lost 5 bases and 0 bases respectively, with 20 bases between them. CDR1 and CDR2 from the germline V gene are LNHNV and YYDKDF (reference sequence). The CDR3 consists of 19 residues. For the CDR3, the DNA is TGTGCCACCAGCTTTCAGACAGGGAGGTTTCCCTCTGGGGCCAACGTCCTGACTTTC. It codes for CATSFQTGRFPSGANVLTF.

As to this clone: The same CDR3 also results from other DNA sequences found in this sample. This chain uses TRBV29-1 with TRBJ2-3; D ambiguous. The germline CDR1 and CDR2 sequences are SQVTM and ANQGSEA. The CDR3 covers 12 residues. V was cut by 4 bases and J by 1 base, with 6 bases left in between. In DNA, the CDR3 is TGCAGCGTTGCTGCGGGCACAGATACGCAGTATTTT. Protein: CSVAAGTDTQYF.

This clone was observed a few times. The rearrangement uses TRBV30 and TRBJ2-1, with 8 bases aligning to TRBD2. In germline, CDR1 is GTSNPN, CDR2 SVGIG (reference sequence). J lost 4 bases, V lost 3 bases, and 8 bases had no gene match. The CDR3 consists of 15 residues. CDR3 DNA: TGTGCCTGGAGCCCCTTAGCGGGACAATACAATGAGCAGTTCTTC. It translates to CAWSPLAGQYNEQFF.

The chain employs TRBV18 and TRBJ1-6, with D possibly TRBD1 on 6 matching bases. V lost 6 bases and J 4 bases, leaving 19 bases between the germline ends. Germline V CDR1 and CDR2: KGHSH, LQKENI. The length of the CDR3 is 17 residues. CDR3 DNA: TGTGCCAGCTCCCGAGGACAGACAACTTGGTATAATTCACCCCTCCACTTT. It codes for CASSRGQTTWYNSPLHF.

This chain links TRBV5-1 with TRBJ2-7; 8 positions match TRBD1. The V and J ends lost 4 bases and 0 bases, in that order; junction bases with no gene match: 6. Germline CDR1 is SGHRS and CDR2 is YFSETQ. The CDR3 contains 15 residues. CDR3 bases: TGCGCCAGCAGCCTGGACAGGGCGGTCTCCTACGAGCAGTACTTC. It is translated as CASSLDRAVSYEQYF.